These 2 T cell receptor beta chains were all obtained from the same sample, sequenced in a study of cytomegalovirus exposure and HLA in healthy donors. Sequenced by immunoSEQ multiplex PCR; TCRdb stores in-frame clones only, minus some. The sample holds 65,000 or so clones, 92% seen once. Source material: PBMCs. Receptor source: a woman aged 18-35 years in good health and CMV-seronegative.

This chain joins TRBV6-1 and TRBJ1-1; 9 bases line up with TRBD1. The CDR3 has 14 residues. V was clipped by 6 bases and J by 0 bases; unmatched bases: 2. Germline loops: CDR1 MNHNS, CDR2 SASEGT. CDR3 region: CASRGTGMNTEAFF. CDR3 bases: TGTGCCAGCAGGGGGACAGGGATGAACACTGAAGCTTTCTTT.

The rearrangement links TRBV2 to TRBJ2-7; D unresolved. V was clipped by 3 bases and J by 6 bases, with 9 bases between them. The length of the CDR3 is 12 residues. The germline V gene encodes CDR1 SNHLY and CDR2 FYNNEI. The CDR3 DNA sequence: TGTGCCAGCAGTGAGGTAGCTGTCGAGCAGTACTTC. It encodes CASSEVAVEQYF.